This T cell receptor (beta chain) was sequenced for a study of radiation and T cells in renal cell carcinoma. Study results and limitations: In blood, top tumor clones expanded by 2 weeks, shrinking by 4.

The CDR3 is made up of 13 amino acids. Trimming took 5 bases from V and 3 from J, leaving 8 bases between them. Germline V gives CDR1 WNHNN, CDR2 SYGVQD (reference sequence). A word on this clone: Its cognate antigen is unknown.

The time point: baseline pretreatment blood. Treatment meaning: 15 Gy SBRT to primary tumor, nephrectomy 4 weeks later. Data came from immunoSEQ multiplex PCR; TCRdb stores just in-frame clones and leaves some out. The sample carries over 85,000 clones, over 65% recorded once. The specimen comprised blood, sampled from a patient whose treatment included radiotherapy and nephrectomy. The chain combines TRBV10-1 with TRBJ2-1, with a possible D match to TRBD2 (6 bases). The TCR was taken from a man aged 55-75 years with renal cell carcinoma. CDR3 bases: TGCGCCAGCAGTCCTAGCGTCTACAATGAGCAGTTCTTC. Protein sequence: CASSPSVYNEQFF.